This T cell receptor (beta chain) was captured by sequencing in a study of blood T cell repertoires in COVID-19. This clone was recorded only once. Using immunoSEQ multiplex PCR, the repertoire was profiled, and TCRdb retains in-frame clones only, with some absent. The data contain about 180,000 clones, about 81% of them singletons. Germline V lookup: CDR1 SGHTA, CDR2 FQGNSA. This CDR3 comprises 13 residues. Trimming shortened V by 3 bases and J by 9 bases, and 12 bases separated the two germline ends. The rearrangement uses TRBV7-2 and TRBJ2-1; TRBD2 might be the D (5 bases). This receptor was obtained from a woman older than 75 with COVID-19, enrolled during active disease. The sample was peripheral blood. The CDR3 reads CASSFREPGEQFF. The CDR3 bases are TGTGCCAGCAGCTTCCGGGAACCAGGTGAGCAGTTCTTC.